A selection of T cell receptor beta chains follows, all from one sample in a study of blood T cells in healthy people across ages. TCRdb ran MiXCR on the 5' RACE reads and lists one entry per CDR3 protein. The sample lists around 1.5 million distinct CDR3 sequences; about 35% were seen once. Sequenced material: blood. Receptors were obtained from a woman in her thirties in good health. CDR3s include the opening cysteine and the closing phenylalanine or tryptophan. A D gene is named only where the DNA matches it firmly. A clone size is listed for some rows: how often the clone was seen (once, few, many), or a class if it is expanded.

j_call: TRBJ2-3
cdr3_length: 14
d_call: TRBD2
clone_size: NA
v_call: TRBV2
cdr3_aa: CASPAGGSTDTQYF
cdr3_nt: TGTGCCAGTCCAGCGGGGGGGAGCACAGATACGCAGTATTTT

j_call: TRBJ1-1
cdr3_length: 15
d_call: NA
clone_size: NA
v_call: TRBV7-3
cdr3_aa: CASSLTSDSGTEAFF
cdr3_nt: TGTGCCAGCAGCTTAACTTCGGACAGTGGCACTGAAGCTTTCTTT

j_call: TRBJ2-1
cdr3_length: 19
d_call: TRBD2
clone_size: NA
v_call: TRBV6-2/TRBV6-3
cdr3_aa: CASSYLLAGEISMAIEQFF
cdr3_nt: TGTGCCAGCAGTTACTTACTAGCGGGAGAAATTAGCATGGCTATTGAGCAGTTCTTC

j_call: TRBJ2-7
cdr3_length: 15
d_call: NA
clone_size: few
v_call: TRBV7-9
cdr3_aa: CASSPADRLSYEQYF
cdr3_nt: TGTGCCAGCAGCCCGGCCGACAGGCTCTCCTACGAGCAGTACTTC

j_call: TRBJ2-7
cdr3_length: 14
d_call: TRBD1
clone_size: few
v_call: TRBV5-1
cdr3_aa: CASSWGQRDYEQYF
cdr3_nt: TGCGCCAGCAGCTGGGGACAGAGGGATTACGAGCAGTACTTC

j_call: TRBJ2-5
cdr3_length: 16
d_call: TRBD2
clone_size: NA
v_call: TRBV5-1
cdr3_aa: CASSYSAGGTGETQYF
cdr3_nt: TGCGCCAGCAGCTACTCCGCGGGGGGGACGGGGGAGACCCAGTACTTC

j_call: TRBJ2-5
cdr3_length: 14
d_call: NA
clone_size: few
v_call: TRBV2
cdr3_aa: CASTIGQTQETQYF
cdr3_nt: TGTGCCAGCACGATAGGACAGACACAAGAGACCCAGTACTTC

j_call: TRBJ2-3
cdr3_length: 14
d_call: NA
clone_size: few
v_call: TRBV12-5
cdr3_aa: CASALDIYTDTQYF
cdr3_nt: TGTGCTAGTGCGTTGGACATCTACACAGATACGCAGTATTTT

j_call: TRBJ2-7
cdr3_length: 15
d_call: TRBD1
clone_size: NA
v_call: TRBV30
cdr3_aa: CAWSDPGTASYEQYF
cdr3_nt: TGTGCCTGGAGTGATCCCGGGACAGCCTCCTACGAGCAGTACTTC

j_call: TRBJ2-3
cdr3_length: 17
d_call: TRBD1
clone_size: NA
v_call: TRBV4-1
cdr3_aa: CASSQERTGVGTDTQYF
cdr3_nt: TGCGCCAGCAGCCAAGAGCGGACAGGGGTGGGCACAGATACGCAGTATTTT

j_call: TRBJ2-4
cdr3_length: 14
d_call: NA
clone_size: NA
v_call: TRBV11-2
cdr3_aa: CTSSLGVTKNIQYF
cdr3_nt: TGTACCAGCAGCTTGGGGGTTACCAAAAACATTCAGTACTTC

j_call: TRBJ2-7
cdr3_length: 14
d_call: TRBD1
clone_size: NA
v_call: TRBV27
cdr3_aa: CASSITGARYEQYF
cdr3_nt: TGTGCCAGCAGTATTACAGGGGCCAGGTACGAGCAGTACTTC

j_call: TRBJ2-7
cdr3_length: 15
d_call: TRBD1
clone_size: NA
v_call: TRBV11-2
cdr3_aa: CASSLAVTGGAGQYF
cdr3_nt: TGTGCCAGCAGCTTAGCGGTGACAGGGGGCGCGGGGCAGTACTTC

j_call: TRBJ1-4
cdr3_length: 14
d_call: NA
clone_size: few
v_call: TRBV6-4
cdr3_aa: CASSEQSFNEKLFF
cdr3_nt: TGTGCCAGCAGTGAACAGAGCTTTAATGAAAAACTGTTTTTT

j_call: TRBJ1-2
cdr3_length: 13
d_call: NA
clone_size: NA
v_call: TRBV30
cdr3_aa: CAWGGTGIHGCTF
cdr3_nt: TGTGCCTGGGGGGGTACAGGGATTCATGGCTGCACCTTC

j_call: TRBJ2-3
cdr3_length: 11
d_call: TRBD2
clone_size: NA
v_call: TRBV29-1
cdr3_aa: CSVKERGDAYF
cdr3_nt: TGCAGCGTTAAAGAGCGGGGGGATGCGTATTTT

j_call: TRBJ2-6
cdr3_length: 17
d_call: TRBD1
clone_size: few
v_call: TRBV7-9
cdr3_aa: CASSLAGQASGANVLTF
cdr3_nt: TGTGCCAGCAGCTTAGCGGGACAGGCATCTGGGGCCAACGTCCTGACTTTC

j_call: TRBJ2-5
cdr3_length: 13
d_call: NA
clone_size: few
v_call: TRBV28
cdr3_aa: CASSGNGQETQYF
cdr3_nt: TGTGCCAGCAGCGGGAATGGACAAGAGACCCAGTACTTC

j_call: TRBJ2-5
cdr3_length: 11
d_call: TRBD2
clone_size: NA
v_call: TRBV20-1
cdr3_aa: CSAKASGRKYF
cdr3_nt: TGCAGTGCTAAAGCCAGCGGGAGAAAGTACTTC

j_call: TRBJ2-7
cdr3_length: 15
d_call: NA
clone_size: many
v_call: TRBV4-1
cdr3_aa: CASSPTSRGGYEQYF
cdr3_nt: TGCGCCAGCAGCCCCACGTCCAGGGGCGGCTACGAGCAGTACTTC

j_call: TRBJ1-1
cdr3_length: 12
d_call: NA
clone_size: NA
v_call: TRBV20-1
cdr3_aa: CSARDGGTEAFF
cdr3_nt: TGCAGTGCTAGAGATGGGGGAACTGAAGCTTTCTTT

j_call: TRBJ2-7
cdr3_length: 13
d_call: NA
clone_size: NA
v_call: TRBV7-9
cdr3_aa: CASRHHRYYEQYF
cdr3_nt: TGTGCCAGCAGACACCACAGGTATTACGAGCAGTACTTC

j_call: TRBJ2-3
cdr3_length: 16
d_call: NA
clone_size: NA
v_call: TRBV9
cdr3_aa: CASSVDASVSTDTQYF
cdr3_nt: TGTGCCAGCAGCGTAGACGCCTCGGTGAGCACAGATACGCAGTATTTT

j_call: TRBJ2-1
cdr3_length: 14
d_call: TRBD1
clone_size: NA
v_call: TRBV14
cdr3_aa: CASSPWQGVGEQFF
cdr3_nt: TGTGCCAGCAGCCCCTGGCAGGGGGTAGGTGAGCAGTTCTTC

j_call: TRBJ2-6
cdr3_length: 16
d_call: NA
clone_size: NA
v_call: TRBV5-6
cdr3_aa: CASSENQGSGANVLTF
cdr3_nt: TGTGCCAGCAGCGAAAATCAGGGCTCTGGGGCCAACGTCCTGACTTTC

j_call: TRBJ1-2
cdr3_length: 15
d_call: TRBD1
clone_size: few
v_call: TRBV28
cdr3_aa: CASSLYGGQGDGYTF
cdr3_nt: TGTGCCAGCAGTTTATATGGGGGACAGGGGGATGGCTACACCTTC

j_call: TRBJ1-5
cdr3_length: 15
d_call: NA
clone_size: NA
v_call: TRBV28
cdr3_aa: CASSLGGGFNQPQHF
cdr3_nt: TGTGCCAGCAGTTTGGGGGGGGGATTCAATCAGCCCCAGCATTTT

j_call: TRBJ2-1
cdr3_length: 14
d_call: TRBD2
clone_size: few
v_call: TRBV7-3
cdr3_aa: CASSPAGGRNEQFF
cdr3_nt: TGTGCCAGCAGCCCGGCGGGGGGGCGCAATGAGCAGTTCTTC

j_call: TRBJ2-7
cdr3_length: 18
d_call: TRBD1
clone_size: NA
v_call: TRBV4-1
cdr3_aa: CASSQDFWGTGVYYEQYF
cdr3_nt: TGCGCCAGCAGCCAAGACTTCTGGGGGACAGGGGTTTACTACGAGCAGTACTTC

j_call: TRBJ2-3
cdr3_length: 15
d_call: NA
clone_size: NA
v_call: TRBV12-3/TRBV12-4
cdr3_aa: CASSLGGAGTDVQYF
cdr3_nt: TGTGCCAGCAGTTTGGGGGGAGCCGGCACAGATGTGCAGTATTTT

j_call: TRBJ2-5
cdr3_length: 16
d_call: TRBD2
clone_size: once
v_call: TRBV30
cdr3_aa: CAWSELAGIHQETQYF
cdr3_nt: TGTGCCTGGAGTGAGCTAGCGGGGATTCACCAAGAGACCCAGTACTTC

j_call: TRBJ2-1
cdr3_length: 15
d_call: NA
clone_size: NA
v_call: TRBV20-1
cdr3_aa: CSASESRDSYNEQFF
cdr3_nt: TGCAGTGCTAGTGAGTCGCGGGACTCCTACAATGAGCAGTTCTTC

j_call: TRBJ1-1
cdr3_length: 14
d_call: NA
clone_size: NA
v_call: TRBV27
cdr3_aa: CASSSVSLGTEAFF
cdr3_nt: TGTGCCAGCAGTTCGGTATCTTTGGGCACTGAAGCTTTCTTT

j_call: TRBJ1-2
cdr3_length: 15
d_call: NA
clone_size: NA
v_call: TRBV5-6
cdr3_aa: CASSSRGRFRESYTF
cdr3_nt: TGTGCCAGCAGCTCGAGGGGTCGTTTTAGGGAGAGCTACACCTTC

j_call: TRBJ2-1
cdr3_length: 16
d_call: NA
clone_size: few
v_call: TRBV6-6
cdr3_aa: CASSYTRGPPNAEQFF
cdr3_nt: TGTGCCAGCAGTTATACCAGGGGACCACCCAATGCAGAGCAGTTCTTC

j_call: TRBJ2-3
cdr3_length: 14
d_call: TRBD1
clone_size: many
v_call: TRBV29-1
cdr3_aa: CSALTGGRADTQYF
cdr3_nt: TGCAGCGCCTTGACAGGGGGTCGCGCAGATACGCAGTATTTT

j_call: TRBJ2-5
cdr3_length: 14
d_call: TRBD2
clone_size: NA
v_call: TRBV20-1
cdr3_aa: CSAKGGLAGETQYF
cdr3_nt: TGCAGTGCTAAAGGGGGACTAGCGGGAGAGACCCAGTACTTC

j_call: TRBJ1-4
cdr3_length: 13
d_call: NA
clone_size: NA
v_call: TRBV9
cdr3_aa: CASSVEGREKLFF
cdr3_nt: TGTGCCAGCAGCGTAGAAGGAAGAGAAAAACTGTTTTTT

j_call: TRBJ1-2
cdr3_length: 16
d_call: NA
clone_size: NA
v_call: TRBV10-2
cdr3_aa: CASSGPEEGRNYGYTF
cdr3_nt: TGCGCCAGCAGTGGCCCAGAAGAGGGACGGAACTATGGCTACACCTTC

j_call: TRBJ2-7
cdr3_length: 15
d_call: TRBD1
clone_size: few
v_call: TRBV5-1
cdr3_aa: CASRSSGQSSYEQYF
cdr3_nt: TGCGCCAGCCGGTCCTCGGGACAGTCCTCCTACGAGCAGTACTTC

j_call: TRBJ2-2
cdr3_length: 16
d_call: NA
clone_size: NA
v_call: TRBV29-1
cdr3_aa: CSVYYRGGAITGELFF
cdr3_nt: TGCAGCGTTTACTATCGCGGGGGCGCGATAACCGGGGAGCTGTTTTTT

j_call: TRBJ1-2
cdr3_length: 14
d_call: TRBD1
clone_size: NA
v_call: TRBV20-1
cdr3_aa: CSARDNRDREGYTF
cdr3_nt: TGCAGTGCTAGAGACAATAGGGACAGGGAGGGCTACACCTTC